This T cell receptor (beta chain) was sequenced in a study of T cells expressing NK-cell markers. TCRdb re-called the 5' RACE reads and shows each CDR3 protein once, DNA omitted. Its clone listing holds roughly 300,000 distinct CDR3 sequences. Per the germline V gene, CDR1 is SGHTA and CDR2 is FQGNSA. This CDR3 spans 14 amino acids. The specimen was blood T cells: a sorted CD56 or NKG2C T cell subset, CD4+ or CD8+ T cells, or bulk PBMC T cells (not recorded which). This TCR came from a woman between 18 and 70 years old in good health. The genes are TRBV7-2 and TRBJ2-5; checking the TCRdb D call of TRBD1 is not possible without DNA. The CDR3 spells CASSFDRAQETQYF.